This TCR beta chain was recovered during a study of identical twins. Study-wide results and limits: Sequences that were out-of-frame, alpha and twin-shared displayed an excess of low generation probability. The models gave estimates that fell short of the out-of-frame TCR alpha sharing seen in monozygotic twins. Insertions were reduced in abundant cord blood beta clonotypes but not in memory repertoires.

At least ten counts were recorded for this clonotype. Its antigen is not identified. CDR1 is MDHEN, CDR2 SYDVKM, per germline. This CDR3 comprises 12 residues. Trimming left V 10 bases short and J 5 bases short, with 14 bases between. TCRdb independently ran MiXCR on the 5' RACE reads; one entry per CDR3 protein. This table holds fewer than 250,000 distinct CDR3 sequences, 7% found once. The same specimen was also included in a second study, on yellow fever vaccine responses in identical twins.

The chain carries TRBV28 and TRBJ1-1, with D possibly TRBD1 on 5 matching bases. The sequence was obtained from a woman aged 18-35 years in good health. Sequenced input: memory (CD45RO+) T cells sorted from blood. The chain's CDR3 is CATSWGETEAFF. In DNA form, the CDR3 reads TGTGCCACGAGTTGGGGGGAAACTGAAGCTTTCTTT.